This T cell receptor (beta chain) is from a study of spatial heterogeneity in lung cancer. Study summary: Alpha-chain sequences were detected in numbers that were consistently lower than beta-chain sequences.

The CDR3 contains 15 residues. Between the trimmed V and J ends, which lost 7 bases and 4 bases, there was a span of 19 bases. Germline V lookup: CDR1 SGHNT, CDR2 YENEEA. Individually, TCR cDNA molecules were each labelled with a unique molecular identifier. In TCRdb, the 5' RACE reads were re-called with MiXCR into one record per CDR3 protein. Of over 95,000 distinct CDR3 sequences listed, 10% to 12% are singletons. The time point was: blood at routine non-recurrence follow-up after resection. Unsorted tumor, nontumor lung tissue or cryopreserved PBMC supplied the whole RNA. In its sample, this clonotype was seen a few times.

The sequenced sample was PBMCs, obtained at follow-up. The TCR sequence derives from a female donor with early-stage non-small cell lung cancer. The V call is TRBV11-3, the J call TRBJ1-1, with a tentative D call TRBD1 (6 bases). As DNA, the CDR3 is TGTGCCAGCACCCCATCGTACCGGGACACCACTGAAGCTTTCTTT. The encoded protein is CASTPSYRDTTEAFF.